The 26 T cell receptor beta chains below were found in one sample sequenced in a study of identical twins. TCRdb re-derived calls from the 5' RACE reads in MiXCR, one entry per CDR3 protein. The sample holds about 240,000 distinct CDR3 sequences, roughly 13% seen once. This sample was also put to use in a study of yellow fever vaccine responses in identical twins.

Sequenced input: memory (CD45RO+) T cells sorted from blood. These TCRs come from a woman between 18 and 30 years old in good health.

In this sample, this clonotype turned up many times. CDR3 amino acids: CASKSVYEQYF. For the CDR3, the DNA is TGTGCCAGCAAGAGTGTCTACGAGCAGTACTTC. The chain uses TRBV28 and TRBJ2-7, with D hard to call. There are 11 residues in the CDR3. The ends were cut back, 7 bases at V and 3 bases at J, with 7 bases in the middle. Germline CDR1 is MDHEN and CDR2 is SYDVKM.

The chain combines TRBV30 with TRBJ2-2; possibly TRBD1 for D (6 bases). The CDR3 contains 15 residues. V was trimmed by 2 bases and J by 0 bases, leaving 10 bases between them. Germline lookup yields CDR1 GTSNPN and CDR2 SVGIG (reference sequence). This CDR3 reads CAWSSWDTNTGELFF. DNA for the CDR3: TGTGCCTGGAGTAGCTGGGACACGAACACCGGGGAGCTGTTTTTT.

This clonotype showed up many times. The V call is TRBV12-3 or TRBV12-4, the J call TRBJ2-1; 13 bases match TRBD2. J was trimmed by 6 bases and V by 5 bases; bases with no gene match: 10. This CDR3 is 17 amino acids long. CDR3 DNA sequence: TGTGCCAGCAGTGGAACTAGCGGGGGGGCATTTGGCAATGAGCAGTTCTTC. It encodes CASSGTSGGAFGNEQFF.

This clonotype was detected only a few times. The rearrangement links TRBV27 to TRBJ2-1; 7 nucleotides agree with TRBD1. This CDR3 spans 14 amino acids. Trimming removed 7 bases from V and 6 bases from J; junction bases left unmatched: 9. Germline V gives CDR1 MNHEY, CDR2 SMNVEV (reference sequence). CDR3 nucleotides: TGTGCCAGCACCCCGGGTCCAGGGGGCAATGAGCAGTTCTTC. Translation: CASTPGPGGNEQFF.

In this sample, this clonotype turned up a few times. This chain's CDR3 is CASSSKLAAIYNEQFF. As DNA, the CDR3 is TGTGCCAGCAGTTCGAAACTAGCGGCCATTTACAATGAGCAGTTCTTC. The chain combines TRBV12-3 or TRBV12-4 with TRBJ2-1; 8 positions match TRBD2. The CDR3 contains 16 residues. V lost 4 bases and J lost 4; bases outside the gene matches: 9.

A few counts support this clonotype. The chain is built from TRBV7-2 and TRBJ2-5; D may be TRBD1 or TRBD2 (5 bases each). V was shortened by 6 bases and J by 1 base, with 12 bases between the two germline ends. In germline, CDR1 is SGHTA, CDR2 FQGNSA. The CDR3 runs 14 residues. The chain's CDR3 is CASSPGRAQETQYF. The CDR3 nucleotides are TGTGCCAGCAGTCCGGGACGGGCCCAAGAGACCCAGTACTTC.

This chain uses TRBV3-1 with TRBJ2-2; perhaps TRBD2 as D (5 bases). The V end was cut by 3 bases, the J end by 6 bases, with 14 bases between. CDR1 is LGHDT and CDR2 is YNNKEL in the germline V gene (reference sequence). The CDR3 is made up of 15 amino acids. The DNA of the CDR3 is TGTGCCAGCAGCCAGGCAACTAGTTACGCCGGGGAGCTGTTTTTT. Its protein is CASSQATSYAGELFF. Together with reference TRBV3-1 and TRBJ2-2, the CDR3 gives the full variable domain: DTAVSQTPKYLVTQMGNDKSIKCEQNLGHDTMYWYKQDSKKFLKIMFSYNNKELIINETVPNRFSPKSPDKAHLNLHINSLELGDSAVYFCASSQATSYAGELFFGEGSRLTVL.

The genes are TRBV9 and TRBJ2-3, with 10 bases lining up with TRBD1. The CDR3 extends over 16 amino acids. CDR1 SGDLS and CDR2 YYNGEE come from the germline V gene. Germline trimming cut 0 bases from V and 5 bases from J; bases unmatched to any gene: 6. CDR3: CASSVGNGQGVDTQYF. As DNA, the CDR3 is TGTGCCAGCAGCGTAGGAAACGGACAGGGGGTAGATACGCAGTATTTT.

The J gene is TRBJ2-1, the V gene TRBV11-2; 8 nucleotides line up with TRBD2. Per germline, CDR1 SGHAT and CDR2 FQNNGV. This CDR3 is 17 amino acids long. V gave up 0 bases and J gave up 1 base; unmatched junction bases: 5. CDR3 sequence reads: CASSLDSGGYSYNEQFF. In DNA form, the CDR3 reads TGTGCCAGCAGCTTAGACTCGGGGGGGTATTCCTACAATGAGCAGTTCTTC.

The V gene is TRBV4-3, the J gene TRBJ2-7; no clear D gene. Trimming removed 0 bases at V and 3 bases at J, with 15 bases between. The CDR3 has 16 residues. In germline, CDR1 is LGHNA, CDR2 YSLEER. The CDR3 region has the DNA TGCGCCAGCAGCCAAGATCGTAGAAGTGGTTTCTACGAGCAGTACTTC. Protein sequence: CASSQDRRSGFYEQYF.

The table lists this clonotype with a few counts. CDR3 residues: CASSPQGPLPSSYNEQFF. CDR3 nucleotide sequence: TGTGCCAGCAGCCCTCAGGGGCCTCTACCCAGCTCCTACAATGAGCAGTTCTTC. The rearrangement links TRBV11-1 to TRBJ2-1; maybe TRBD1 (6 bases). Trimming removed 5 bases from V and 0 bases from J, with 20 bases in between. This CDR3 comprises 18 residues. Germline CDR1 and CDR2: SGHAT and FQDESV (reference sequence). Full variable domain (remainder filled in from reference TRBV11-1 and TRBJ2-1): EAEVAQSPRYKITEKSQAVAFWCDPISGHATLYWYRQILGQGPELLVQFQDESVVDDSQLPKDRFSAERLKGVDSTLKIQPAELGDSAMYLCASSPQGPLPSSYNEQFFGPGTRLTVL.

The rearrangement uses TRBV5-4 and TRBJ2-5; D is unresolved. V lost 5 bases to trimming and J lost 4 bases, with 12 bases between them. The CDR3 spans 13 residues. Germline values: CDR1 SGHNT, CDR2 YYREEE (reference sequence). The CDR3 sequence is CASRGPQRETQYF. The CDR3 DNA reads as TGTGCCAGCAGGGGCCCCCAGCGAGAGACCCAGTACTTC.

The chain carries TRBV7-2 and TRBJ2-3; TRBD2 matches at 7 bases. CDR3 size: 17 residues. CDR1 and CDR2 from the germline V gene are SGHTA and FQGNSA. V shed 1 base and J 6 bases; nucleotides not matched to a gene: 13. The CDR3 nucleotides read TGTGCCAGCAGCTTAGGAGGTGGGAGGGGTTTCAGGGATACGCAGTATTTT. Amino acid sequence: CASSLGGGRGFRDTQYF.

V usage is TRBV14 and J usage is TRBJ2-7; 9 bases agree with TRBD1. The CDR3 length is 17 residues. The junction had 15 bases not matched to a gene; V was cut back by 2 bases and J by 7 bases. The germline gives CDR1 SGHDN, CDR2 FVKESK. The CDR3 loop is CASSQIPPGTGRGEQYF. CDR3 nucleotide sequence: TGTGCCAGCAGCCAAATCCCCCCCGGGACAGGGAGAGGGGAGCAGTACTTC.

This chain links TRBV15 with TRBJ2-5, with a weak D call TRBD1 (5 bases). Germline CDR1 and CDR2: LNHNV and YYDKDF (reference sequence). This CDR3 region has 15 residues. V shed 0 bases and J shed 3 bases, with 11 bases lying between them. The CDR3: CATSRDGQGKETQYF. DNA for the CDR3: TGTGCCACCAGCAGAGATGGGCAGGGCAAAGAGACCCAGTACTTC.

The chain combines TRBV24-1 with TRBJ2-7; 9 bases line up with TRBD2. The length of the CDR3 is 16 residues. Losses at the gene ends were 2 bases for V and 3 bases for J; bases not matched to a gene: 7. Per the germline V gene, CDR1 is KGHDR and CDR2 is SFDVKD. Here the CDR3 DNA reads TGTGCCACCAGTGATTCAGAAGCGGGAGGACTCTACGAGCAGTACTTC. Encoded protein: CATSDSEAGGLYEQYF.

The rearrangement uses TRBV6-2 or TRBV6-3 and TRBJ2-2; 10 bases align to TRBD1. Looked up from germline, CDR1 is MNHEY and CDR2 is SVGEGT. The CDR3 length is 17 residues. V lost 5 bases to trimming and J lost 1 base; unmatched junction nucleotides: 7. Here the CDR3 reads CASSATGGGLNTGELFF. The CDR3 DNA follows: TGTGCCAGCAGTGCGACAGGGGGCGGCCTGAACACCGGGGAGCTGTTTTTT.

This chain joins TRBV30 and TRBJ2-3; 9 nucleotides line up with TRBD2. Germline lookup yields CDR1 GTSNPN and CDR2 SVGIG (reference sequence). J lost 2 bases, V lost 7 bases, and 4 bases had no gene match. The CDR3 covers 13 residues. The CDR3 protein is CAFLAGTTDTQYF. CDR3 sequence (DNA): TGTGCCTTCCTAGCGGGGACCACAGATACGCAGTATTTT.

This clonotype was seen a few times. The chain employs TRBV27 and TRBJ2-1; 8 nucleotides line up with TRBD2. CDR3 size: 16 residues. The V gene end was trimmed by 4 bases and the J gene end by 6 bases; junction bases not matched to a gene: 11. CDR1 is MNHEY, CDR2 SMNVEV, per germline (reference sequence). CDR3 DNA: TGTGCCAGCAGTTCTCAGCGGGAGTTCATGAGCAATGAGCAGTTCTTC. Translated, it gives CASSSQREFMSNEQFF.

The chain combines TRBV25-1 with TRBJ1-4, with 7 bases matching TRBD1. CDR1 MGHDK and CDR2 SYGVNS come from the germline V gene. The CDR3 covers 16 residues. Germline trimming cut 4 bases from V and 4 bases from J; bases unmatched to any gene: 9. CDR3 nucleotides: TGTGCCAGCAGTGCTGGGAGACAGGGAGATAATGAAAAACTGTTTTTT. Encoded protein: CASSAGRQGDNEKLFF.

The chain is built from TRBV12-3 or TRBV12-4 and TRBJ1-2; D is uncertain. The CDR3 spans 14 residues. V gave up 3 bases and J gave up 4 bases, with 12 bases separating them. The CDR3 region has the DNA TGTGCCAGCAGTTTGGAAGAGAGTGGCTATGGCTACACCTTC. Its protein product is CASSLEESGYGYTF.

The rearrangement links TRBV7-9 to TRBJ2-7; TRBD2 agrees at 10 bases. Germline values: CDR1 SEHNR, CDR2 FQNEAQ (reference sequence). This CDR3 region has 14 residues. With V trimmed by 5 bases and J by 4 bases, 5 bases remained unmatched. The CDR3 DNA follows: TGTGCCAGCAGCCCTCTAGCGGGGGAATACGAGCAGTACTTC. Its protein product is CASSPLAGEYEQYF.

This clonotype turned up a few times. The V and J genes are TRBV24-1 and TRBJ2-5; D not resolved. V lost 2 bases to trimming and J lost 1 base, with 10 bases between them. Germline loops: CDR1 KGHDR, CDR2 SFDVKD. This CDR3 comprises 15 residues. The CDR3 loop is CATSDWSSTQETQYF. The DNA for the CDR3 is TGTGCCACCAGTGATTGGTCCAGCACCCAAGAGACCCAGTACTTC.

Only a few counts were recorded for this clonotype. This chain links TRBV28 with TRBJ2-7; D unclear. CDR1 MDHEN and CDR2 SYDVKM come from the germline V gene. The CDR3 sequence is 14 residues long. The V gene lost 1 base and the J gene lost 5 bases, with 12 bases spanning the gap. CDR3: CASSLLGLFHEQYF. DNA of the CDR3: TGTGCCAGCAGTTTATTAGGGCTATTCCACGAGCAGTACTTC.

This clonotype was observed at least ten times. This chain uses TRBV7-9 with TRBJ2-2; D uncertain. The CDR3 is 15 residues long. Germline assignment: CDR1 SEHNR and CDR2 FQNEAQ (reference sequence). The V gene lost 5 bases and the J gene lost 2 bases, with 12 bases spanning the gap. The CDR3: CASSEPPGNTGELFF. Here the CDR3 DNA reads TGTGCCAGCAGCGAACCCCCAGGAAACACCGGGGAGCTGTTTTTT. The full variable domain, with the rest looked up from reference TRBV7-9 and TRBJ2-2, is DTGVSQNPRHKITKRGQNVTFRCDPISEHNRLYWYRQTLGQGPEFLTYFQNEAQLEKSRLLSDRFSAERPKGSFSTLEIQRTEQGDSAMYLCASSEPPGNTGELFFGEGSRLTVL.

The chain joins TRBV9 to TRBJ2-2; 7 nucleotides agree with TRBD2. The germline gives CDR1 SGDLS, CDR2 YYNGEE. J gave up 1 base and V 4 bases, and 7 bases lay outside the gene matches. CDR3 length equals 16 residues. CDR3 in DNA: TGTGCCAGCAGCCCCTCCGGGGGGAGGAACACCGGGGAGCTGTTTTTT. It yields the protein CASSPSGGRNTGELFF.